These T cell receptor beta chains were read from a single sample in a study of cytomegalovirus exposure and HLA in healthy donors. Assay: immunoSEQ multiplex PCR; the TCRdb copy retains only in-frame clones and omits some. The sample lists roughly 120,000 clones, approximately 80% seen once, with around 3.6% in the top ten. Sequenced sample: PBMCs. The receptors here all came from a man aged 40-50 years in good health and CMV-seronegative. Each CDR3 is given with its conserved first and last residue. The D gene is left open where the match is weak.

j_call v_call d_call cdr3_length cdr3_aa
TRBJ1-2 TRBV6-5 NA 12 CASSSPSYGYTF
TRBJ1-2 TRBV6-6 NA 11 CASTQIEGYTF
TRBJ1-1 TRBV27 NA 13 CASGRVPYTEAFF
TRBJ1-4 TRBV4-1 NA 15 CASSQVHRDNEKLFF
TRBJ2-7 TRBV7-6 NA 13 CASSLLLQGEQYF
TRBJ1-2 TRBV11-2 NA 14 CASSLDLKDIRYTF
TRBJ1-1 TRBV11-2 TRBD1 16 CASSISTGRGDTEAFF
TRBJ1-6 TRBV7-9 NA 13 CSSRNMLDSPLHF
TRBJ1-4 TRBV4-3 NA 14 CASSRSGSNEKLFF
TRBJ2-1 TRBV9 TRBD2 14 CASRPLSGGDEQFF
TRBJ1-4 TRBV11-2 TRBD1 17 CASSPRTGAKTNEKLFF
TRBJ2-7 TRBV11-3 NA 14 CASSSGRGSNEQYF
TRBJ1-6 TRBV6-1 NA 15 CASSQGAGDNSPLHF
TRBJ1-1 TRBV4-2 TRBD1 15 CASSQGSWGQAAAFF
TRBJ1-4 TRBV4-3 NA 15 CASSTRRATNEKLFF
TRBJ2-7 TRBV7-2 TRBD2 15 CASSLLAAPSYEQYF
TRBJ1-1 TRBV9 NA 14 CASSVARQGTEAFF
TRBJ2-5 TRBV5-1 NA 18 CASSFASGLAELQETQYF
TRBJ2-2 TRBV4-3 TRBD2 16 CASSHGVAGVTGELFF
TRBJ2-1 TRBV19 NA 15 CASSLDSSPYNEQFF
TRBJ1-5 TRBV19 TRBD1 16 CASLPRGQGINQPQHF
TRBJ2-1 TRBV2 NA 15 CASQLGGGYYNEQFF
TRBJ1-2 TRBV5-4 NA 13 CASSHATEDGYTF
TRBJ1-2 TRBV6-5 TRBD1 14 CASSYLDRVGGYTF
TRBJ2-5 TRBV4-2 TRBD1 15 CASSQDGQGEETQYF
TRBJ2-1 TRBV29-1 NA 14 CSVVAGVSYNEQFF
TRBJ2-7 TRBV5-6 TRBD1 15 CASSSDRGRLGEQYF
TRBJ2-4 TRBV7-9 TRBD1 18 CASSSDPRQGSTKNIQYF
TRBJ2-3 TRBV10-3 TRBD1 16 CAIRDRDRGLTDTQYF
TRBJ1-1 TRBV19 TRBD1 13 CAATTGVNTEAFF
TRBJ1-2 TRBV11-2 NA 14 CASSWGQGPYGYTF
TRBJ2-5 TRBV7-2 TRBD1 16 CASSLGFRGQEETQYF
TRBJ2-1 TRBV4-2 TRBD2 17 CASSQPTSGGPYNEQFF
TRBJ1-2 TRBV19 NA 15 CASSIVREENYGYTF
TRBJ2-7 TRBV27 TRBD1 15 CASSWGTGSNYEQYF
TRBJ1-2 TRBV5-6 NA 15 CASSQGPTVRYGYTF
TRBJ2-7 TRBV2 NA 15 CASNPTSSLGYEQYF
TRBJ1-1 TRBV7-9 NA 14 CASSLSGQGYEAFF
TRBJ2-7 TRBV7-2 TRBD1 15 CASSYDRGLTYEQYF
TRBJ2-5 TRBV7-8 NA 13 CASSLFLQETQYF
TRBJ2-7 TRBV28 TRBD1 15 CASRGTGSLYYEQYF
TRBJ2-5 TRBV7-2 TRBD1 16 CASSPVLGQGGETQYF
TRBJ2-3 TRBV5-4 TRBD2 14 CASRERGGTDTQYF
TRBJ1-2 TRBV7-2 TRBD1 14 CASSPDRGVRGYTF
TRBJ2-4 TRBV5-1 NA 14 CASSSTGSQASQYF
TRBJ2-2 TRBV12-5 TRBD1 17 CASGLSQGVLNTGELFF
TRBJ2-1 TRBV7-6 TRBD2 16 CASSLGGGGTYNEQFF
TRBJ2-7 TRBV13 TRBD2 15 CASSRTSGGFYEQYF
TRBJ2-5 TRBV11-2 TRBD2 15 CASSWGGGSPVEQYF
TRBJ1-5 TRBV4-2 TRBD1 15 CASSPPGQGDQPQHF
TRBJ2-7 TRBV13 TRBD2 14 CASSGSSGPLEQYF
TRBJ2-3 TRBV4-2 TRBD2 18 CASSQFLESGGRKDTQYF
TRBJ2-1 TRBV7-7 TRBD2 15 CASSSERGGQDEQFF
TRBJ1-5 TRBV18 NA 13 CASSPLQDQPQHF
TRBJ1-2 TRBV5-6 NA 15 CASSFLPIRGGGYTF